This T cell receptor beta chain came from a study of T cells in Graves' hyperthyroidism and ophthalmopathy. General observations from the study: The model made its ophthalmopathy prediction, and onset followed a median approximately 6.5 months later.

Amplification of TCR beta CDR3 regions was performed using RNA transcripts as template. When the TCR CDR3 underwent first-round RT-PCR, the HTBI primer set was used. MiXCR was run by TCRdb on the multiplex PCR reads, yielding one entry per CDR3 protein. The table includes some 270,000 distinct CDR3 sequences, approximately 12% detected once. This clonotype has at least ten counts. The target antigen is unknown. Germline CDR1 reads MNHEY; CDR2 reads SVGAGI. This CDR3 has 16 amino acids. V was trimmed by 3 bases and J by 5 bases, leaving 19 bases between them. The specimen was blood. This sequence originates from a woman in her 30s with Graves' hyperthyroidism that later progressed to Graves' ophthalmopathy. The J gene is TRBJ2-5, the V gene TRBV6-5; D might be TRBD1 (6 bases). The CDR3 region is CASSYGLSGAGETQYF. CDR3 nucleotide sequence: TGTGCCAGCAGTTATGGTTTGTCAGGGGCAGGGGAGACCCAGTACTTC.